The following is a T cell receptor beta chain sequence with its context. What it recognizes is unknown. The sample belongs to a study of Ad26.COV2.S vaccination and SARS-CoV-2 variants. Method: immunoSEQ multiplex PCR; TCRdb's copy keeps in-frame clones and lacks some. The top ten hold 10% to 15% of the sample, which has more than 350,000 clones, 90% seen once. Study-wide findings and caveats: Compared with placebo recipients, vaccine recipients had higher spike-specific TCR breadth. Responses of T cells in total may have been underestimated by the TCR breadth and depth analyses.

This CDR3 is built from 11 residues. V was clipped by 3 bases and J by 11 bases, with 11 bases between them. Germline-derived CDR1 and CDR2 are SQVTM and ANQGSEA. Treatment described: 19 received Ad26.COV2.S at low or high dose, single or two shots; about 5 received placebo; per-sample allocation not given. The investigators took samples on day 63 after the first vaccine or placebo injection. Expressing Wuhan-strain SARS-CoV-2 spike, an Ad26 vector served as the vaccine. This clonotype originated in a person between 18 and 60 years old who received the Ad26.COV2.S COVID-19 vaccine or a placebo. The sequenced sample was peripheral blood, obtained in a trial of Ad26.COV2.S vaccine versus placebo. V is TRBV29-1 and J is TRBJ1-3, with a possible D match to TRBD1 (6 bases). CDR3 DNA: TGCAGCGTTGAGGGGGGACATGCCATATATTTT. Translation: CSVEGGHAIYF.